This T cell receptor delta chain was sequenced during a study of delta chains in infants with herpesvirus infections. In the study overall: Infants in Uganda were tracked from birth through primary CMV infection. Postnatally CMV-infected infants were checked for a public fetal Vdelta1/Vgamma8 clonotype.

Study findings and constraints: Absence in CMV-uninfected infants may reflect the detection limit only. The public clonotype appeared only at the first post-infection time point.

Trimming pared 0 bases from V and 0 bases from J, leaving 15 bases between. The CDR3 consists of 17 residues. The germline gives CDR1 TSESDYY, CDR2 QEAYKQQN. This clone was counted a few times. Its antigen remains unknown. Gamma-chain- and delta-chain-specific primers converted PBMC RNA into TCR cDNA. TCRdb re-identified clones in the RT-PCR reads via CATT. The sample carries more than 1,300 delta-chain clones, roughly 30% recorded once. The specimen was peripheral blood, collected at time point 1 of longitudinal follow-up. J is TRDJ1 and V is TRAV38-2/DV8, with D perhaps matching TRDD3 (5 bases). This TCR was sampled from a human donor who was a Ugandan infant, either HIV-exposed or HIV-unexposed (not recorded which). CDR3 coding DNA: TGTGCTTATAGGAGCGCGGCCTCCAATACGGACACCGATAAACTCATCTTT. Translation: CAYRSAASNTDTDKLIF.